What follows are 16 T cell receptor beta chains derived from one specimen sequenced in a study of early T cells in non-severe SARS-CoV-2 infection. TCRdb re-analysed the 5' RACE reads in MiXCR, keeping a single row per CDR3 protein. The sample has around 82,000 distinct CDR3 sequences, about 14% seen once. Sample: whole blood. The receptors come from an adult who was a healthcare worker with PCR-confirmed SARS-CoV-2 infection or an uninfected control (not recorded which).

DNA of the CDR3: TGCGCCAGCAGCTTGGAGGACAGATTACCGAACACTGAAGCTTTCTTT. Its translation is CASSLEDRLPNTEAFF. The V call is TRBV5-1, the J call TRBJ1-1; the D gene is possibly TRBD1 (6 bases). The V gene lost 0 bases and the J gene lost 1 base, with 13 bases spanning the gap. The CDR3 has 16 amino acids. Germline lookup yields CDR1 SGHRS and CDR2 YFSETQ.

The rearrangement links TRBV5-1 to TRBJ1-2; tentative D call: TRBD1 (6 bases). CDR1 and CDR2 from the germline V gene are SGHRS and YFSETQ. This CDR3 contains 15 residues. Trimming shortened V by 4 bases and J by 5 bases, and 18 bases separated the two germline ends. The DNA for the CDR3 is TGCGCCAGCAGCCATGGACAGTTCGAAAGTTATGGCTACACCTTC. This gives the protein CASSHGQFESYGYTF.

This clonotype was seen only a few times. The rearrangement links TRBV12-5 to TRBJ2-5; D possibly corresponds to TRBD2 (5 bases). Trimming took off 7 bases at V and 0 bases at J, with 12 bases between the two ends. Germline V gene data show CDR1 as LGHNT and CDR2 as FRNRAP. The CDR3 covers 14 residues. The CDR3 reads CASAPGENQETQYF. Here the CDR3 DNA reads TGTGCTAGTGCCCCCGGGGAGAACCAAGAGACCCAGTACTTC.

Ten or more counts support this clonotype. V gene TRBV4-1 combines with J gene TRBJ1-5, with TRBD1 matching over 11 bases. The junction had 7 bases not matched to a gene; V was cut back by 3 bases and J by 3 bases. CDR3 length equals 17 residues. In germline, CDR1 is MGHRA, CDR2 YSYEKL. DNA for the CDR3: TGCGCCAGCAGCCAGTATGAGGGACAGGGGGTCAATCAGCCCCAGCATTTT. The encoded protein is CASSQYEGQGVNQPQHF.

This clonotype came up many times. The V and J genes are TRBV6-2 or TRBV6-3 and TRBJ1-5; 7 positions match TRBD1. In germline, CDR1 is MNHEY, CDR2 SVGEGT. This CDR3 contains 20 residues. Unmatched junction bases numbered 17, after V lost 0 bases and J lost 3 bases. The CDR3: CASSYSVLTGPRNLNQPQHF. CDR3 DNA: TGTGCCAGCAGTTACTCGGTTTTGACAGGGCCCCGCAATCTCAATCAGCCCCAGCATTTT.

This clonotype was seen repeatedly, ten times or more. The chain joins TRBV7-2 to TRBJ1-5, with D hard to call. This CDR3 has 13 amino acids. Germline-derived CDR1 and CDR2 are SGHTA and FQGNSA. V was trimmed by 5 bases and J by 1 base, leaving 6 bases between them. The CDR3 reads CASSPDSNQPQHF. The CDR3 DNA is TGTGCCAGCAGCCCAGACAGCAATCAGCCCCAGCATTTT.

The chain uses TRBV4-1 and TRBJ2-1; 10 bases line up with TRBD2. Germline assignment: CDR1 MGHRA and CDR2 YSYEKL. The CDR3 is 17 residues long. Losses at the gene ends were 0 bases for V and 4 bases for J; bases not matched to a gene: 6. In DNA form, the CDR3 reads TGCGCCAGCAGCCAAGAATATGCTAGCGGGAGTTACAATGAGCAGTTCTTC. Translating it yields CASSQEYASGSYNEQFF.

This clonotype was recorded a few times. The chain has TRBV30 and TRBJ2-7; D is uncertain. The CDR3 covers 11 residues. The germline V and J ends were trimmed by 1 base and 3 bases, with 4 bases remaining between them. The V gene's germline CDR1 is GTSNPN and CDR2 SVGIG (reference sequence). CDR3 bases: TGTGCCTGGAGTGCCGGCTACGAGCAGTACGTC. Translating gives CAWSAGYEQYV.

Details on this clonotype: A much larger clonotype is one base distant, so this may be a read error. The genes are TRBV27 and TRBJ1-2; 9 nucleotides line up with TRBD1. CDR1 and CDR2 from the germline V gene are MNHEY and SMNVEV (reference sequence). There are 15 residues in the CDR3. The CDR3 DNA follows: TGTGCCAGCAGTTCACAGGGGGCATCCAACTATGTCTACACCTTC. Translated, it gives CASSSQGASNYVYTF.

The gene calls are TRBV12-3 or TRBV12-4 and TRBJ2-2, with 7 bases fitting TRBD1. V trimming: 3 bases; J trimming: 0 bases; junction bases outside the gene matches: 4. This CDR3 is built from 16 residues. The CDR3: CASSFVGTANTGELFF. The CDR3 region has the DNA TGTGCCAGCAGTTTCGTCGGGACAGCGAACACCGGGGAGCTGTTTTTT.

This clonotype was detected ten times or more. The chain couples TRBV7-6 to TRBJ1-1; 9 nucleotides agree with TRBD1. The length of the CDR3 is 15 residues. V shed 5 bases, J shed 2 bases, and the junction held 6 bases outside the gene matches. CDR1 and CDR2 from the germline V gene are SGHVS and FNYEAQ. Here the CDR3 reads CASSPRTGANTEAFF. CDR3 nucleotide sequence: TGTGCCAGCAGCCCGAGGACAGGGGCCAACACTGAAGCTTTCTTT.

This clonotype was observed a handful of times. The CDR3 is CASSTRTSGGRTDTQYF. The CDR3 DNA is TGTGCCAGCAGTACTAGGACTAGCGGGGGGCGCACAGATACGCAGTATTTT. The V and J genes are TRBV11-3 and TRBJ2-3; TRBD2 agrees at 14 bases. After removal of 6 bases from V and 1 base from J, the junction contained 6 bases not matched to a gene. The CDR3 is 17 amino acids. Germline CDR1 SGHNT, CDR2 YENEEA.

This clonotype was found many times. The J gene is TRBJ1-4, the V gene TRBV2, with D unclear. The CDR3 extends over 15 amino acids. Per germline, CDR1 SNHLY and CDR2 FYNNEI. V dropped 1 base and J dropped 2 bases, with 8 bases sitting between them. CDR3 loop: CASSEDSGTNEKLFF. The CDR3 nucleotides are TGTGCCAGCAGTGAAGACAGTGGGACTAATGAAAAACTGTTTTTT.

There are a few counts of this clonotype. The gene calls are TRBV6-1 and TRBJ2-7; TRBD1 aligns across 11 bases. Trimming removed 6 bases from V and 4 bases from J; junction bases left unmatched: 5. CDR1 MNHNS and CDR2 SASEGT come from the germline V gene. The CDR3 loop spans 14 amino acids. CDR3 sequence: CASSLGTGGYEQYV. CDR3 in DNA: TGTGCCAGCAGCCTTGGGACAGGGGGGTACGAGCAGTACGTC.

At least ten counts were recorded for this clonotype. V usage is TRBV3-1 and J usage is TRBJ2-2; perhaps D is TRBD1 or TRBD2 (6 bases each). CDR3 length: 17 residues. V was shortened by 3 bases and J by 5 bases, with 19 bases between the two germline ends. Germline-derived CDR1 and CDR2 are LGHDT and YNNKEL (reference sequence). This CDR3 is CASSHGGGYGATGELFF. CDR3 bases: TGTGCCAGCAGCCATGGAGGGGGTTACGGTGCGACCGGGGAGCTGTTTTTT.

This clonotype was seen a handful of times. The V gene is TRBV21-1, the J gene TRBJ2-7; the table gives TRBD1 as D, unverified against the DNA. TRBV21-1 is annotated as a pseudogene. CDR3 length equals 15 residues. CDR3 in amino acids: CASSIERTASYEQYV. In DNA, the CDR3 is TGTGCCAGCAGCATCGAACGGACAGCATCCTACGAGCAGTACGTC.